This T cell receptor beta chain was sequenced for a study of molecular identifiers for immune sequencing clone quantification. Ten or more counts support this clonotype. Its antigen is as yet unknown. For bulk TCR libraries, previously described methods and listed TCR primers were used. Using its own MiXCR run on the PCR reads, TCRdb lists one record per CDR3 protein. The sample shows about 640,000 distinct CDR3 sequences, just under 20% of them seen only once. CDR1 MDHEN and CDR2 SYDVKM come from the germline V gene. V was cut by 5 bases and J by 4 bases, with 17 bases left in between. CDR3 length: 16 amino acids. Preparation of naive CD8 libraries involved 20,000 to 1,000,000 sorted cells and 10%, 30% or 50% RNA. Using a CD8+CD4-CCR7+CD45RA+ phenotype, naive CD8 T cells were sorted. Study-level findings and limits: For effector cells, clones above 20 RNA copies held over 98% of molecules; for naive cells, under 1%.

The genes are TRBV28 and TRBJ2-2, with D perhaps TRBD2 (5 bases). The source material was naive CD8+ T cells from blood, with Jurkat cell RNA spiked in. Subset indicated: FACS-sorted CD8+CD4-CCR7+CD45RA+ naive T cells. The source of this sequence is a human donor in good health. Some libraries in this study had Jurkat cell RNA spiked in. The chain's CDR3 is CASSLMIGSSTGELFF. The CDR3 coding sequence is TGTGCCAGCAGTCTTATGATAGGGAGTAGCACCGGGGAGCTGTTTTTT.